These 10 T cell receptor beta chains share one sample of origin, sequenced in a study of type 1 and type 2 diabetes patients. Amplification started from genomic DNA. Amplification of the beta chain CDR3 used 30 forward and 13 reverse multiplex primers. TCRdb used MiXCR to reprocess the multiplex PCR reads, holding one entry per CDR3 protein. This sample yields 250,000 or so distinct CDR3 sequences, of which roughly 44% are seen a single time; approximately 15% belongs to the top ten. Source material: peripheral blood mononuclear cells (PBMCs). These receptors all stem from a young man with type 2 diabetes.

The chain uses TRBV7-6 and TRBJ2-7; 8 bases map to TRBD2. This CDR3 region has 14 residues. CDR1 SGHVS and CDR2 FNYEAQ come from the germline V gene. The V and J ends lost 7 bases and 3 bases, in that order; junction bases with no gene match: 8. As DNA, the CDR3 is TGTGCCAGCACCCCTAGCGGGCGAAACTACGAGCAGTACTTC. Translation: CASTPSGRNYEQYF.

This clonotype was seen only once. The chain combines TRBV13 with TRBJ2-5; D unresolved. Germline V gene sequence: CDR1 PRHDT, CDR2 FYEKMQ (reference sequence). This CDR3 comprises 15 residues. V shed 0 bases and J shed 5 bases, with 13 bases lying between them. The CDR3 reads CASSLGGGRKETQYF. The CDR3, as DNA: TGTGCCAGCAGCTTAGGGGGCGGTAGAAAGGAGACCCAGTACTTC. Combining the CDR3 with reference TRBV13 and TRBJ2-5 gives the whole variable domain AAGVIQSPRHLIKEKRETATLKCYPIPRHDTVYWYQQGPGQDPQFLISFYEKMQSDKGSIPDRFSAQQFSDYHSELNMSSLELGDSALYFCASSLGGGRKETQYFGPGTRLLVL.

The table lists this clonotype with a few counts. The genes are TRBV5-1 and TRBJ2-7, with TRBD2 identical over 11 bases. This CDR3 spans 14 amino acids. Germline CDR1 and CDR2: SGHRS and YFSETQ. V was pared by 3 bases and J by 4 bases, with 3 bases of the junction left unmatched. The CDR3 DNA reads TGCGCCAGCAGCTGGCTAGCGGGAGGATACGAGCAGTACTTC. It specifies CASSWLAGGYEQYF.

The genes are TRBV14 and TRBJ1-6, with D possibly matching TRBD1 (5 bases). V gave up 0 bases and J gave up 7 bases, with 13 bases separating them. The CDR3 runs 16 residues. Looked up from germline, CDR1 is SGHDN and CDR2 is FVKESK. In DNA, the CDR3 is TGTGCCAGCAGCCAAGAATACGGGGCCAAGAATTCACCCCTCCACTTT. Translating gives CASSQEYGAKNSPLHF.

V usage is TRBV12-5 and J usage is TRBJ1-5; D perhaps matches TRBD1 (6 bases). Germline V gene data show CDR1 as LGHNT and CDR2 as FRNRAP. The CDR3 covers 12 residues. This CDR3 reads CASNNRVQPQHF. CDR3 DNA sequence: TGTGCCAGCAACAACAGGGTTCAGCCCCAGCATTTT.

This clonotype was detected only a few times. The rearrangement uses TRBV7-2 and TRBJ2-5; D uncertain. The germline V gene has CDR1 SGHTA and CDR2 FQGNSA. V lost 3 bases to trimming and J lost 5 bases, with 10 bases between them. The CDR3 totals 13 residues. The chain's CDR3 is CASSFFSRETQYF. CDR3 DNA: TGTGCCAGCAGCTTTTTTTCTCGGGAGACCCAGTACTTC. Full variable domain (rest looked up from reference TRBV7-2 and TRBJ2-5): GAGVSQSPSNKVTEKGKDVELRCDPISGHTALYWYRQSLGQGLEFLIYFQGNSAPDKSGLPSDRFSAERTGGSVSTLTIQRTQQEDSAVYLCASSFFSRETQYFGPGTRLLVL.

The rearrangement joins TRBV30 to TRBJ2-1, with D perhaps TRBD2 (6 bases). The V gene lost 5 bases and the J gene lost 7 bases, with 18 bases spanning the gap. This CDR3 is built from 14 residues. In germline, CDR1 is GTSNPN, CDR2 SVGIG (reference sequence). The CDR3 bases are TGTGCCTGGGGATTACCGGGACTCCTTAATGAGCAGTTCTTC. Translated: CAWGLPGLLNEQFF.

The V call is TRBV30, the J call TRBJ1-1; D is possibly TRBD1 (6 bases). Germline values: CDR1 GTSNPN, CDR2 SVGIG (reference sequence). The CDR3 runs 13 residues. Between the trimmed V and J ends, which lost 8 bases and 3 bases, there was a span of 16 bases. DNA of the CDR3: TGTGCCAGTAGTCCAAGGGGGGACACTGAAGCTTTCTTT. The encoded protein is CASSPRGDTEAFF. Looking up the rest from reference TRBV30 and TRBJ1-1 gives the full variable domain: SQTIHQWPATLVQPVGSPLSLECTVEGTSNPNLYWYRQAAGRGLQLLFYSVGIGQISSEVPQNLSASRPQDRQFILSSKKLLLSDSGFYLCASSPRGDTEAFFGQGTRLTVV.

The V call is TRBV10-1, the J call TRBJ2-1, with TRBD1 matching over 10 bases. The ends lost 6 bases at V and 8 bases at J; junction bases unmatched: 13. CDR1 WNHNN and CDR2 SYGVQD come from the germline V gene (reference sequence). CDR3 size: 16 residues. CDR3 region: CASSEEGRQGADEQFF. CDR3 DNA: TGCGCCAGCAGCGAAGAAGGAAGACAGGGGGCCGATGAGCAGTTCTTC.

The chain joins TRBV6-4 to TRBJ1-5; 11 bases line up with TRBD1. The CDR3 loop spans 15 amino acids. With V trimmed by 4 bases and J by 6 bases, 5 bases remained unmatched. Germline V gene lookup returns CDR1 MRHNA and CDR2 SNTAGT. CDR3 sequence reads: CASSAGTGGGQPQHF. CDR3 in DNA: TGTGCCAGCAGTGCCGGGACAGGGGGTGGTCAGCCCCAGCATTTT.